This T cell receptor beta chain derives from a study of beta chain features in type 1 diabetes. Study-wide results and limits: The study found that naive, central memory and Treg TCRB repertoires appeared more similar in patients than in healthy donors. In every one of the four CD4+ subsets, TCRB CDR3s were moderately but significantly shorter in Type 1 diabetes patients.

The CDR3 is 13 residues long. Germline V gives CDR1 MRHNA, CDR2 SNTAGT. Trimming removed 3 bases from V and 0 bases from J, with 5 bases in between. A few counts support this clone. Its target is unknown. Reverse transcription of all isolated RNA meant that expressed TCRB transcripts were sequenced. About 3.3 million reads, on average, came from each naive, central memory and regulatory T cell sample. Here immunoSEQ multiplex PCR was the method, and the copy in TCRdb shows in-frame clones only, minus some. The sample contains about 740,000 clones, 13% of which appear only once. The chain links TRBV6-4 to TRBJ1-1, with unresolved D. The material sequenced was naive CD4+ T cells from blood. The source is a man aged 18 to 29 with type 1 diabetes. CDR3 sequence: CASSEIMNTEAFF. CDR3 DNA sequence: TGTGCCAGCAGTGAGATAATGAACACTGAAGCTTTCTTT.